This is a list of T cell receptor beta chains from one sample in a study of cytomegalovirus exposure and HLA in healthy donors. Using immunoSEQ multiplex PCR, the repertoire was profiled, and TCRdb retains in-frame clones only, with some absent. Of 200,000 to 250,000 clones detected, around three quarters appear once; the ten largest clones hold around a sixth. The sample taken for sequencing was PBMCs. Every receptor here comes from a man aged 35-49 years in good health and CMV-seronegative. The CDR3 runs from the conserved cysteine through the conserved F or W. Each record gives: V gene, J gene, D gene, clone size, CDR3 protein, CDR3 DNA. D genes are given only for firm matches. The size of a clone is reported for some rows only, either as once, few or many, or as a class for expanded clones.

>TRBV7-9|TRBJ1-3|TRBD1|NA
CASSVPGGPGNTIYF
TGTGCCAGCAGCGTTCCAGGGGGCCCTGGAAACACCATATATTTT
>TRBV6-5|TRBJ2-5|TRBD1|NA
CASRGTVQETQYF
TGTGCCAGCAGGGGGACAGTCCAAGAGACCCAGTACTTC
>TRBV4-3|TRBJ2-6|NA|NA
CASTKTVSGANVLTF
TGCGCCAGCACCAAGACAGTCTCTGGGGCCAACGTCCTGACTTTC
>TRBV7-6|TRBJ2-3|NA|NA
CASRRVSALITSTDTQYF
TGTGCCAGTAGGCGGGTGTCGGCGCTTATCACTAGCACAGATACGCAGTATTTT
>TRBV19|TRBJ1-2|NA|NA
CASSINREANYGYTF
TGTGCCAGTAGTATAAACAGGGAAGCTAACTATGGCTACACCTTC
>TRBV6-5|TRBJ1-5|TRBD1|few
CASRRTGSGQPQHF
TGTGCCAGCAGGAGGACAGGGAGTGGACAGCCCCAGCATTTT
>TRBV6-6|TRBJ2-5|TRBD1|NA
CASSKGQGNPETQYF
TGTGCCAGCAGTAAGGGACAGGGGAACCCGGAGACCCAGTACTTC
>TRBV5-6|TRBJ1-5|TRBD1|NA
CASSYRGKGPQHF
TGTGCCAGCAGCTACAGGGGAAAAGGGCCCCAGCATTTT
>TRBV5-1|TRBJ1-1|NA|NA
CASSFWGEEEAFF
TGCGCCAGCAGCTTTTGGGGGGAAGAGGAAGCTTTCTTT
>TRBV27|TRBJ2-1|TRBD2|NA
CASSAPTSGVSYNEQFF
TGTGCCAGCAGTGCCCCGACTAGCGGAGTCTCCTACAATGAGCAGTTCTTC
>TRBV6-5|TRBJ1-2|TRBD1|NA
CASSDRGQGYTF
TGTGCCAGCAGCGACAGGGGGCAGGGCTACACCTTC
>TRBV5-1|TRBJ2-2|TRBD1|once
CASSTDRGRTGELFF
TGCGCCAGCAGCACGGACAGGGGGCGTACCGGGGAGCTGTTTTTT
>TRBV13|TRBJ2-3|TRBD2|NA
CASSPLGAGEGDTQYF
TGTGCCAGCAGCCCGCTCGGGGCGGGAGAGGGAGATACGCAGTATTTT
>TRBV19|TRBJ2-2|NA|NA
CASGVRAGELFF
TGTGCCAGCGGTGTCCGGGCCGGGGAGCTGTTTTTT
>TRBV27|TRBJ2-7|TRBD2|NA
CASSLSWEGRTFHSEQYF
TGTGCCAGCAGTTTATCATGGGAGGGTAGGACATTTCATTCCGAGCAGTACTTC
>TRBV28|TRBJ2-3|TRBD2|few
CASSSRRLAGDTQYF
TGTGCCAGCAGCTCTCGGAGACTAGCGGGAGATACGCAGTATTTT
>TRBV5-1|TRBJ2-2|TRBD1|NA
CASSGGQGFTGELFF
TGCGCCAGCAGCGGTGGACAGGGTTTCACCGGGGAGCTGTTTTTT
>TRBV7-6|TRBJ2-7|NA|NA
CASSPGLGGEQYF
TGTGCCAGCAGCCCCGGGCTAGGGGGCGAGCAGTACTTC
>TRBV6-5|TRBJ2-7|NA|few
CASSHSWYEQYF
TGTGCCAGCAGCCACTCGTGGTACGAGCAGTACTTC
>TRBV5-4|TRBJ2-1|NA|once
CASSGTHQGNEQFF
TGTGCCAGCAGCGGAACCCATCAGGGCAATGAGCAGTTCTTC
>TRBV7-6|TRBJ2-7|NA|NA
CASSLDPISSYEQYF
TGTGCCAGCAGCTTAGATCCCATTTCCTCCTACGAGCAGTACTTC
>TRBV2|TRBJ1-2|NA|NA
CASSDGVDGYTF
TGTGCCAGCAGTGACGGAGTAGATGGCTACACCTTC
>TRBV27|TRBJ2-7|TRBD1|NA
CASIQLGGQGAYEQYF
TGTGCCAGCATCCAGCTTGGGGGACAGGGGGCCTACGAGCAGTACTTC
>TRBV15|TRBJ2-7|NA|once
CATSNGGSYEQYF
TGTGCCACCAGCAACGGGGGATCCTACGAGCAGTACTTC
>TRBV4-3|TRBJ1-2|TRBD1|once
CASSPGQGLNYGYTF
TGCGCCAGCAGCCCCGGACAGGGGTTGAACTATGGCTACACCTTC
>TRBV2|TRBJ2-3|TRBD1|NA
CASSMGQGTNTQYF
TGTGCCAGCAGTATGGGACAGGGTACAAATACGCAGTATTTT
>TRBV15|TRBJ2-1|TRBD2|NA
CATSRDWSGGMRNEQFF
TGTGCCACCAGCAGAGATTGGTCGGGGGGGATGAGGAATGAGCAGTTCTTC
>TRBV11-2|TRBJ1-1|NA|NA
CASSPWEGISTEAFF
TGTGCCAGCAGCCCTTGGGAGGGGATCAGCACTGAAGCTTTCTTT
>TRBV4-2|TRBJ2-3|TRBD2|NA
CASSQRAGGLTDTQYF
TGTGCCAGCAGCCAGCGAGCGGGAGGCCTCACAGATACGCAGTATTTT
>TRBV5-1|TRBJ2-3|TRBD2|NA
CASSFLGRDLDTQYF
TGCGCCAGCAGCTTTTTAGGGAGGGACCTAGATACGCAGTATTTT
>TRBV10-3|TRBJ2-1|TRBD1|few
CAISQGDEQFF
TGTGCCATCAGTCAGGGGGACGAGCAGTTCTTC
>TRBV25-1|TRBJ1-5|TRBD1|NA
CTSSEKSGQGNQPQHF
TGTACCAGCAGTGAAAAATCGGGACAGGGTAACCAGCCCCAGCATTTT
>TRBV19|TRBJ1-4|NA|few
CASKGHPPDEKLFF
TGTGCCAGTAAGGGACATCCGCCTGATGAAAAACTGTTTTTT
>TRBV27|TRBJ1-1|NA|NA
CASSVSQVVGTEAFF
TGTGCCAGCAGTGTCTCACAGGTAGTGGGCACTGAAGCTTTCTTT
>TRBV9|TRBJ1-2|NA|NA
CASSTRDLRGGYTF
TGTGCCAGCAGCACCCGTGACCTCAGGGGAGGCTACACCTTC
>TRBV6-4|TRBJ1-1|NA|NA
CASSVGGVGTEAFF
TGTGCCAGCAGTGTCGGGGGTGTTGGAACTGAAGCTTTCTTT
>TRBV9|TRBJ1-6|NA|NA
CASSAGGGQVSPLHF
TGTGCCAGCAGCGCCGGGGGGGGGCAGGTATCACCCCTCCACTTT
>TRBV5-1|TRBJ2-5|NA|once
CASSLVKDSGETQYF
TGCGCCAGCAGCTTGGTGAAGGATTCCGGGGAGACCCAGTACTTC
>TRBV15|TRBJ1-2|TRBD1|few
CATQARDRNLDGYTF
TGTGCCACCCAAGCGAGGGACAGAAATCTGGATGGCTACACCTTC
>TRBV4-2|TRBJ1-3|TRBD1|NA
CASSQRGQGRYLTIYF
TGTGCCAGCAGCCAGAGGGGACAGGGGAGGTATCTCACCATATATTTT
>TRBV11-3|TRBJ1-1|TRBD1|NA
CASSSLPGQGTEAFF
TGTGCCAGCAGCTCATTACCGGGACAGGGCACTGAAGCTTTCTTT
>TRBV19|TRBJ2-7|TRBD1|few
CASSTGTGDYEQYF
TGTGCCAGTAGTACCGGGACAGGGGACTACGAGCAGTACTTC
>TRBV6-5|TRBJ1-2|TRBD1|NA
CASSSGQPYNYGYTF
TGTGCCAGCAGCTCGGGACAGCCTTATAACTATGGCTACACCTTC
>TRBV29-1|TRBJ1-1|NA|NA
CSVRPPGLRGAEAFF
TGCAGCGTAAGACCTCCGGGACTCAGAGGTGCTGAAGCTTTCTTT